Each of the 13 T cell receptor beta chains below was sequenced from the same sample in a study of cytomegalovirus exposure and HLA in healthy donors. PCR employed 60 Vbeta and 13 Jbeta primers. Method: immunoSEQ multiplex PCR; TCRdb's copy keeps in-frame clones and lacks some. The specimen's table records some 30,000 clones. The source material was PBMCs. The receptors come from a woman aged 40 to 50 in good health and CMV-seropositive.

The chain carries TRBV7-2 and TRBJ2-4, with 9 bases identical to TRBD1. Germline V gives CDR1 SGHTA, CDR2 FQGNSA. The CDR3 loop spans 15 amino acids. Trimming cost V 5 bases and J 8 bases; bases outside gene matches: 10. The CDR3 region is CASSPGTGWVDIQYF. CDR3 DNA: TGTGCCAGCAGCCCCGGGACAGGGTGGGTGGACATTCAGTACTTC. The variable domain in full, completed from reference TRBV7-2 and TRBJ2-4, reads GAGVSQSPSNKVTEKGKDVELRCDPISGHTALYWYRQSLGQGLEFLIYFQGNSAPDKSGLPSDRFSAERTGGSVSTLTIQRTQQEDSAVYLCASSPGTGWVDIQYFGAGTRLSVL.

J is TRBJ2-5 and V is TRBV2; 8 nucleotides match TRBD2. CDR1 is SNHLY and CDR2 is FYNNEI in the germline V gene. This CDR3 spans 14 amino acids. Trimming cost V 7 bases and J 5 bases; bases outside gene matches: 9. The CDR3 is CASKASGQRETQYF. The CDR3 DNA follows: TGTGCCAGCAAGGCTAGCGGGCAAAGGGAGACCCAGTACTTC. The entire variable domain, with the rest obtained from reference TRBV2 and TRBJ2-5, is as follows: EPEVTQTPSHQVTQMGQEVILRCVPISNHLYFYWYRQILGQKVEFLVSFYNNEISEKSEIFDDQFSVERPDGSNFTLKIRSTKLEDSAMYFCASKASGQRETQYFGPGTRLLVL.

The CDR3 nucleotides are TGTGCCAGCAGACCTCGCTTATCCGTAGCGTACGAGCAGTACTTC. Its translation: CASRPRLSVAYEQYF. The rearrangement joins TRBV27 to TRBJ2-7; the D gene is possibly TRBD2 (5 bases). CDR1 and CDR2 (germline): MNHEY, SMNVEV (reference sequence). CDR3 size: 15 residues. Trimming pared 6 bases from V and 4 bases from J, leaving 19 bases between.

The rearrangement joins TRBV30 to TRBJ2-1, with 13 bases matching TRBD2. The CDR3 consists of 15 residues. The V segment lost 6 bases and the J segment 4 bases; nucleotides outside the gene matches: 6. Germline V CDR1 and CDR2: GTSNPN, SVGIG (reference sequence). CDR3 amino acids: CACRGTSGMYNEQFF. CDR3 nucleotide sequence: TGTGCCTGTCGTGGGACTAGCGGGATGTACAATGAGCAGTTCTTC.

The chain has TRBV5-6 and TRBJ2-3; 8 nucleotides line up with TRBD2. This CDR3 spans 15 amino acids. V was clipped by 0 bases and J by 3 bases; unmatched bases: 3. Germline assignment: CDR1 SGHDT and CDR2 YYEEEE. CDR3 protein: CASSLELAATDTQYF. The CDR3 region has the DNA TGTGCCAGCAGCTTGGAACTAGCGGCAACAGATACGCAGTATTTT.

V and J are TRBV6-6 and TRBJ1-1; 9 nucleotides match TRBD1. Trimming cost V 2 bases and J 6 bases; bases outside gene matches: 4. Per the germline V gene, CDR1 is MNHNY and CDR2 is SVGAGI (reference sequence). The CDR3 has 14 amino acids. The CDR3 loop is CASSYPRTGAEAFF. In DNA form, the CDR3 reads TGTGCCAGCAGTTACCCGAGGACAGGGGCTGAAGCTTTCTTT.

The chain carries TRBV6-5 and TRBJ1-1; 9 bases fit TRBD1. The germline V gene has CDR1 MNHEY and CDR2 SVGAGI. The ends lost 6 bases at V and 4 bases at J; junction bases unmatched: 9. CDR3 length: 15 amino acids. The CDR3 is CASSTPGTGSTEAFF. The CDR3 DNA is TGTGCCAGCAGCACACCCGGGACAGGGAGCACTGAAGCTTTCTTT.

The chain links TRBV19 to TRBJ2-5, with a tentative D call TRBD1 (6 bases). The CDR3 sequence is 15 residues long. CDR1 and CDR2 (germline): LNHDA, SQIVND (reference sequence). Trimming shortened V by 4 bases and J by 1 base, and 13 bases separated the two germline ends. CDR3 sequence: CASSTTGGRQETQYF. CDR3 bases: TGTGCCAGTAGTACCACTGGGGGCCGCCAAGAGACCCAGTACTTC.

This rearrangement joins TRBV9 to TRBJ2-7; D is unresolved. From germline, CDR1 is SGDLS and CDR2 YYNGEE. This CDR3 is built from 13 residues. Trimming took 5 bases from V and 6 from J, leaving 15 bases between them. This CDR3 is CASSLDSAGEQYF. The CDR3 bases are TGTGCCAGCAGTCTTGACTCCGCCGGCGAGCAGTACTTC.

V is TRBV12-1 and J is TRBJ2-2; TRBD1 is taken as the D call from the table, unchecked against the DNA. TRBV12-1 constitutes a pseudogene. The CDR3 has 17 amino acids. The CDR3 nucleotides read TGTGCCAGCAGCTACCGAGGGGGCAGGAGGTACACCGGGGAGCTGTTTTTT. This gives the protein CASSYRGGRRYTGELFF.

CDR3 DNA: TGTGCCAGTAGTGCCGCCGTAGCAAACACCTACGAGCAGTACTTC. It yields the protein CASSAAVANTYEQYF. The chain carries TRBV19 and TRBJ2-7; D is unresolved. CDR1 and CDR2 from the germline V gene are LNHDA and SQIVND (reference sequence). V was shortened by 5 bases and J by 2 bases, with 16 bases between the two germline ends. The CDR3 contains 15 residues. The complete variable domain, with remaining parts taken from reference TRBV19 and TRBJ2-7, reads DGGITQSPKYLFRKEGQNVTLSCEQNLNHDAMYWYRQDPGQGLRLIYYSQIVNDFQKGDIAEGYSVSREKKESFPLTVTSAQKNPTAFYLCASSAAVANTYEQYFGPGTRLTVT.

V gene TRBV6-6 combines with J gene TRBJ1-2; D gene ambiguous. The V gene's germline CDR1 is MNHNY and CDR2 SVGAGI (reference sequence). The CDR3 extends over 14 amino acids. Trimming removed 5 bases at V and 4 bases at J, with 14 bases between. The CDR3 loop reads CASSTLEEGYGYTF. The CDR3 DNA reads TGTGCCAGCAGTACCCTTGAGGAGGGCTATGGCTACACCTTC.

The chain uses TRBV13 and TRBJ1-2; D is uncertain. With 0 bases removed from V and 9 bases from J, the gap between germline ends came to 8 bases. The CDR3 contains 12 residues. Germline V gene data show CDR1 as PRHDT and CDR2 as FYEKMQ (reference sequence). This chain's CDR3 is CASSLGIGSYTF. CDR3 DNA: TGTGCCAGCAGCTTAGGAATCGGGAGCTACACCTTC.